The 7 T cell receptor beta chains listed next were all sequenced from one sample in a study of human T cells and chemical hapten exposure. In TCRdb, the RACE reads were re-called with MiXCR into one record per CDR3 protein. The sample has 65,000 to 95,000 distinct CDR3 sequences; less than 8.5% are singletons. Described time point: patch test 2, 6 weeks after DPC sensitization. Noted treatment: therapeutic diphenylcyclopropenone sensitization with weekly scalp DPC. The sequencing here drew on whole blood, taken in connection with sensitization to the hapten diphenylcyclopropenone (DPC). The receptors stem from a woman in her thirties with alopecia areata. Some clones in this sample may be carry-over from other donors' samples.

This clonotype has ten or more counts. This chain connects TRBV12-3 or TRBV12-4 to TRBJ2-7; 7 bases align to TRBD1. J lost 3 bases, V lost 1 base, and 3 bases had no gene match. The CDR3 consists of 14 residues. DNA of the CDR3: TGTGCCAGCAGTTTAGAGGGACAGTTCTACGAGCAGTACTTC. This codes for CASSLEGQFYEQYF.

This clonotype was seen at least ten times. The chain joins TRBV30 to TRBJ2-7, with unresolved D. Trimming shortened V by 8 bases and J by 2 bases, and 16 bases separated the two germline ends. This CDR3 is 13 amino acids long. Germline CDR1 is GTSNPN and CDR2 is SVGIG (reference sequence). CDR3 nucleotide sequence: TGTGCCCTGGCGGCCGATGATCCCTACGAGCAGTACTTC. Translation: CALAADDPYEQYF.

The rearrangement uses TRBV29-1 and TRBJ1-2; 7 bases are shared with TRBD1. Trimming at V came to 1 base and at J to 6 bases, leaving 5 bases not matched to a gene. The germline V gene has CDR1 SQVTM and CDR2 ANQGSEA. This CDR3 has 13 amino acids. The CDR3 coding sequence is TGCAGCGTTGAAGTCTCACAGGGGAATGGCTACACCTTC. This sequence encodes CSVEVSQGNGYTF.

This clonotype was counted only a few times. The J gene is TRBJ1-5, the V gene TRBV7-8, with D hard to call. The CDR3 sequence is 16 residues long. Germline V CDR1 and CDR2: SGHVS, FQNEAQ. V lost 0 bases and J 2 bases, leaving 11 bases between the germline ends. Here the CDR3 DNA reads TGTGCCAGCAGCTTAGCCGGGAGGAATGGCAATCAGCCCCAGCATTTT. Amino acids: CASSLAGRNGNQPQHF. Based on the CDR3 plus reference TRBV7-8 and TRBJ1-5, the full variable domain is GAGVSQSPRYKVAKRGQDVALRCDPISGHVSLFWYQQALGQGPEFLTYFQNEAQLDKSGLPSDRFFAERPEGSVSTLKIQRTQQEDSAVYLCASSLAGRNGNQPQHFGDGTRLSIL.

This clonotype was found a few times. V usage is TRBV18 and J usage is TRBJ2-5; 8 bases are shared with TRBD2. The germline gives CDR1 KGHSH, CDR2 LQKENI. There are 15 residues in the CDR3. V gave up 3 bases and J gave up 3 bases; unmatched junction bases: 6. The CDR3 region has the DNA TGTGCCAGCTCACCCCCGGGGGGGCAGGAAGAGACCCAGTACTTC. As protein: CASSPPGGQEETQYF.

This clonotype was counted at least ten times. The rearrangement uses TRBV20-1 and TRBJ2-7; D may match TRBD1 or TRBD2 (5 bases each). Trimming removed 2 bases at V and 3 bases at J, with 20 bases between. This CDR3 region has 16 residues. CDR1 and CDR2 (germline): DFQATT, SNEGSKA (reference sequence). The CDR3 nucleotides are TGCAGTGCTAGACCCGGGGCTCCCACGTCCTTCTACGAGCAGTACTTC. The encoded protein is CSARPGAPTSFYEQYF.

This clonotype has a count of ten or more. The genes are TRBV30 and TRBJ2-3; 7 bases are a match to TRBD2. The CDR3 has 15 amino acids. Looked up from germline, CDR1 is GTSNPN and CDR2 is SVGIG (reference sequence). Trimming at V came to 3 bases and at J to 2 bases, leaving 8 bases not matched to a gene. CDR3 DNA: TGTGCCTGGAGCGGGGGAGCGGGATTCACAGATACGCAGTATTTT. This translates into CAWSGGAGFTDTQYF. The entire variable domain, with the rest obtained from reference TRBV30 and TRBJ2-3, is as follows: SQTIHQWPATLVQPVGSPLSLECTVEGTSNPNLYWYRQAAGRGLQLLFYSVGIGQISSEVPQNLSASRPQDRQFILSSKKLLLSDSGFYLCAWSGGAGFTDTQYFGPGTRLTVL.